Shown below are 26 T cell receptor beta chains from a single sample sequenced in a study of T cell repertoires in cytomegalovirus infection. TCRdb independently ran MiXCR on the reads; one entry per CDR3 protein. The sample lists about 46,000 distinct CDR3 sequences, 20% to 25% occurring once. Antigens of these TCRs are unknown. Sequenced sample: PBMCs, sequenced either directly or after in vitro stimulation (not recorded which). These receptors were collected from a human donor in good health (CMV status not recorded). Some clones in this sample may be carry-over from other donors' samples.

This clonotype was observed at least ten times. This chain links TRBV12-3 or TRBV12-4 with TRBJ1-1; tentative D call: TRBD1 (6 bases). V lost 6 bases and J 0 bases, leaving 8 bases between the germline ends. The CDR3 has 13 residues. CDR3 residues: CASRWTVNTEAFF. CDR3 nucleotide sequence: TGTGCCAGCAGGTGGACAGTGAACACTGAAGCTTTCTTT.

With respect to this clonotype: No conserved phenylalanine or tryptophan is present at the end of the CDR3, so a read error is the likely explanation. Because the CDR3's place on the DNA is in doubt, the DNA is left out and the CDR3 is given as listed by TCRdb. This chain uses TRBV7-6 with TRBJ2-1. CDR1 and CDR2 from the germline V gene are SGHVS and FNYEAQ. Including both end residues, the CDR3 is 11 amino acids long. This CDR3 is CASKHRVEPFV.

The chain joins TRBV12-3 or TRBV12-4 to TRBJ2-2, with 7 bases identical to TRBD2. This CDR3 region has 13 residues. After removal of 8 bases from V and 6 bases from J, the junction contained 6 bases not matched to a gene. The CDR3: CASGGREAGELFF. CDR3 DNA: TGTGCCAGCGGGGGACGGGAGGCCGGGGAGCTGTTTTTT.

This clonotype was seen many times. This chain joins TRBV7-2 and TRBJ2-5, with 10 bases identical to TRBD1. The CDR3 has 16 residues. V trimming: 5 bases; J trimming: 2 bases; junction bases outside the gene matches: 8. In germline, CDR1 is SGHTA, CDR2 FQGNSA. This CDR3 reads CASSRWTGGGQETQYF. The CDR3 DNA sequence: TGTGCCAGCAGCCGATGGACAGGGGGGGGACAAGAGACCCAGTACTTC.

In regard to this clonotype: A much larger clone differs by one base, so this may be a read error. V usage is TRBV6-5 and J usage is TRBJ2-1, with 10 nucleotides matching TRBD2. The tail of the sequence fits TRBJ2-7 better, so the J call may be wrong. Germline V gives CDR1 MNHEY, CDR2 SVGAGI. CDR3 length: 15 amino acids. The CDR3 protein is CASSYWASGRWEQYF. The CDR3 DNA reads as TGTGCCAGCAGTTACTGGGCTAGCGGGAGATGGGAGCAGTACTTC.

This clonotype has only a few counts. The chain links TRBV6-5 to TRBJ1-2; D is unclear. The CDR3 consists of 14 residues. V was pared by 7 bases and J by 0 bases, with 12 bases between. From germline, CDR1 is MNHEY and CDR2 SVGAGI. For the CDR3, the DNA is TGTGCCAGCACCCCAGCCTACTCTAACTATGGCTACACCTTC. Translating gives CASTPAYSNYGYTF.

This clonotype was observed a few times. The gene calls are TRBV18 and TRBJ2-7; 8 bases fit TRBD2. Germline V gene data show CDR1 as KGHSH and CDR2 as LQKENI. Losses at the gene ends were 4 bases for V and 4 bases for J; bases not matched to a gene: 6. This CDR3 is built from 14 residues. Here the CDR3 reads CASSLFSGSYEQYF. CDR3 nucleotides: TGTGCCAGCTCACTGTTCAGCGGGAGTTACGAGCAGTACTTC.

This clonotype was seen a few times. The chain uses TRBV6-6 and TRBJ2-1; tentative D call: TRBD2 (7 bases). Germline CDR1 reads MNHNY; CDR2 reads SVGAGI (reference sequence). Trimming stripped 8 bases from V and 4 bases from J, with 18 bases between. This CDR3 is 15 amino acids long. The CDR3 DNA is TGTGCCAGCCAAAATTGGGGGGGCACTTACAATGAGCAGTTCTTC. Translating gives CASQNWGGTYNEQFF.

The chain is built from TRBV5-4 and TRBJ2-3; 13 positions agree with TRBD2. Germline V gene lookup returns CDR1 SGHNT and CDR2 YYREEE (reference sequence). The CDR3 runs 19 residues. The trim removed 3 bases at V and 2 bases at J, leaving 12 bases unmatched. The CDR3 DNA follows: TGTGCCAGCAGCTCCGGACTAGCGGGGGACTACGGGGCCACAGATACGCAGTATTTT. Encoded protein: CASSSGLAGDYGATDTQYF.

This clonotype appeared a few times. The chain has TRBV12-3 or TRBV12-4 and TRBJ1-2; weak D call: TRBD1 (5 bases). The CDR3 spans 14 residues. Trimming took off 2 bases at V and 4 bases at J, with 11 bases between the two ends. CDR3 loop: CASSLLDSFYGYTF. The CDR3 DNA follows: TGTGCCAGCAGTTTACTCGACAGCTTCTATGGCTACACCTTC.

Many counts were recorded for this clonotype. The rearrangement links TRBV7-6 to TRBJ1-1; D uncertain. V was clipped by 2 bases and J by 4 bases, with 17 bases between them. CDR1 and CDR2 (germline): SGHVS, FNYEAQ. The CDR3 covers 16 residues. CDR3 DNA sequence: TGTGCCAGCAGCTTAAAACCGGGTCCTGGAGGCACTGAAGCTTTCTTT. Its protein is CASSLKPGPGGTEAFF.

This CDR3 is CASSPPWGAGGQPTQYF. Written as DNA, the CDR3 is TGTGCCAGCAGCCCCCCGTGGGGAGCGGGGGGGCAGCCGACCCAGTACTTC. The chain employs TRBV3-1 and TRBJ2-5, with 10 bases aligning to TRBD2. CDR1 and CDR2 from the germline V gene are LGHDT and YNNKEL (reference sequence). CDR3 length: 17 residues. The J segment lost 7 bases and the V segment lost 4 bases, leaving 15 bases of the junction unmatched.

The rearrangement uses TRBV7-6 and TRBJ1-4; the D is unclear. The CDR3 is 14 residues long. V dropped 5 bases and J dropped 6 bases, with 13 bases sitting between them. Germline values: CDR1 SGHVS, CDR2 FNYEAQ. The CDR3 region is CASSKTGGDEKLFF. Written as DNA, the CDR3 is TGTGCCAGCAGCAAGACCGGCGGCGATGAAAAACTGTTTTTT.

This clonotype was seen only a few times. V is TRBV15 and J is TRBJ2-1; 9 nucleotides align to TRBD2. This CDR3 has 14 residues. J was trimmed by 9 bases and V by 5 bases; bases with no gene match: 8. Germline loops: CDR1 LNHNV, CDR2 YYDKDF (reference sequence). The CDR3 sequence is CATSRSAGGGEQFF. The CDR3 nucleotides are TGTGCCACCAGCCGGTCGGCGGGAGGGGGTGAGCAGTTCTTC.

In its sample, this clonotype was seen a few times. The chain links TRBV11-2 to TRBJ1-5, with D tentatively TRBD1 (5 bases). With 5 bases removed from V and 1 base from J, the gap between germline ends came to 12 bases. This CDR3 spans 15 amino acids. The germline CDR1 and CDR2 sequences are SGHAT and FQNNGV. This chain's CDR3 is CASSRGTVSNQPQHF. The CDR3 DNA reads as TGTGCCAGCAGCCGCGGGACGGTGAGCAATCAGCCCCAGCATTTT.

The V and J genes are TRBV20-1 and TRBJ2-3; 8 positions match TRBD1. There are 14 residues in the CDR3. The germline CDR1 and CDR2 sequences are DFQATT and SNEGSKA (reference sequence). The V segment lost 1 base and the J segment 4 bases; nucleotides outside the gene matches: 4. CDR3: CSARGTGTSDTQYF. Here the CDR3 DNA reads TGCAGTGCTAGAGGGACAGGGACCTCAGATACGCAGTATTTT.

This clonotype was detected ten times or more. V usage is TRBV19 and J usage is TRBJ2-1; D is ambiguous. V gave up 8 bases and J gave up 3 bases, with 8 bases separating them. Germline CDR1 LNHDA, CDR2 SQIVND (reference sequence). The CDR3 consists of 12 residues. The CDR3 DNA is TGTGCCAGTTCGTGGGGCTACAATGAGCAGTTCTTC. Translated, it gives CASSWGYNEQFF.

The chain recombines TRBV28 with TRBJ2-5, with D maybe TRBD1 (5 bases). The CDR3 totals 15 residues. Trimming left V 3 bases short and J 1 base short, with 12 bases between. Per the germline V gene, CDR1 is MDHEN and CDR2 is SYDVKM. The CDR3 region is CASSLWQGRQETQYF. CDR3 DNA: TGTGCCAGCAGTTTGTGGCAGGGCCGCCAAGAGACCCAGTACTTC.

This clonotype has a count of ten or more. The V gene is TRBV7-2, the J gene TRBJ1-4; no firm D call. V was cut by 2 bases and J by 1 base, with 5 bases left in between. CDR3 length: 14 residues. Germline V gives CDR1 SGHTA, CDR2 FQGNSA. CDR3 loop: CASSLHLTNEKLFF. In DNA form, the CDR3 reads TGTGCCAGCAGCTTACATCTAACTAATGAAAAACTGTTTTTT.

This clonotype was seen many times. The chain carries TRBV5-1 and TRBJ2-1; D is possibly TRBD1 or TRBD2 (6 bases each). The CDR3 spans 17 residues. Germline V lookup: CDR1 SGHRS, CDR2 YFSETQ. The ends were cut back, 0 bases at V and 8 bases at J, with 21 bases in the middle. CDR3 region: CASSLAYAGGGLDEQFF. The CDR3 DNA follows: TGCGCCAGCAGCTTGGCCTACGCAGGAGGGGGTCTGGATGAGCAGTTCTTC.

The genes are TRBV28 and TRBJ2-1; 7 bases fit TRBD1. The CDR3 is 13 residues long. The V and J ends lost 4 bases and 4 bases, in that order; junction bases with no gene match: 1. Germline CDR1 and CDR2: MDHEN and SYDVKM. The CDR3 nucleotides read TGTGCCAGCAGTTCGACAGGGTACAATGAGCAGTTCTTC. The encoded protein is CASSSTGYNEQFF.

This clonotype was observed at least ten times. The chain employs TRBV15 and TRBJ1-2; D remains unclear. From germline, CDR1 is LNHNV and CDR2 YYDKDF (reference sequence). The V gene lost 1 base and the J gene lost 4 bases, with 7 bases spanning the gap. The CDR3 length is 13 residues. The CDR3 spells CATSRGDGYGYTF. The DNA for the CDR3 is TGTGCCACCAGCAGAGGCGACGGCTATGGCTACACCTTC.

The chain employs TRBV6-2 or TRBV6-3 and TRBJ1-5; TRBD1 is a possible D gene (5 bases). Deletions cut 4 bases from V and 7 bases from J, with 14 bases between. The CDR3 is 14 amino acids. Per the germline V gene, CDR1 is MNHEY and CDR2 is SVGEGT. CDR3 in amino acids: CASSFRDRRQPQHF. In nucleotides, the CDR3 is TGTGCCAGCAGTTTCCGGGACCGGAGGCAGCCCCAGCATTTT.

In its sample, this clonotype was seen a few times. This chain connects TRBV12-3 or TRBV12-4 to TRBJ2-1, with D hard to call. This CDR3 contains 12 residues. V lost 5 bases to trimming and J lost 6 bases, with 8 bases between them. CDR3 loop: CASSQYVNEQFF. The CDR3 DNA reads TGTGCCAGCAGTCAGTATGTCAATGAGCAGTTCTTC.

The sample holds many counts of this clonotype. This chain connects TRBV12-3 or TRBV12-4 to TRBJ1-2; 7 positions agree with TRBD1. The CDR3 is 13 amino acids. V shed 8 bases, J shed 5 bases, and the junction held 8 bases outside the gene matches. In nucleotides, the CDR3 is TGTGCCAGCTCAGGACAGGCAACGTATGGCTACACCTTC. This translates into CASSGQATYGYTF.

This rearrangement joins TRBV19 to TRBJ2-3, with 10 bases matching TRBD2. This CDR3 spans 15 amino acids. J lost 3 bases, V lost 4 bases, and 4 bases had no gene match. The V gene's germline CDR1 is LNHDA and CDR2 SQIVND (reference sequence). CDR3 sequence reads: CASSSKLAGTDTQYF. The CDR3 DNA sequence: TGTGCCAGTAGTAGTAAACTAGCGGGGACAGATACGCAGTATTTT.